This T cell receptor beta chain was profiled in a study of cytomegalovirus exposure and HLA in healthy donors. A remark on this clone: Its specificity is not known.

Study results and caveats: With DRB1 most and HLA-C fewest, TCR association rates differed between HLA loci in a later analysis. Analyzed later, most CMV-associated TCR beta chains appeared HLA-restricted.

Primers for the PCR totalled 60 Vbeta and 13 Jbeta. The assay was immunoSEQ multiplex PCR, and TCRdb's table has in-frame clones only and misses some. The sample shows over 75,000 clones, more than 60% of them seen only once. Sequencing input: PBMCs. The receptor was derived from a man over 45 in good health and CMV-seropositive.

As DNA, the CDR3 is TGTGCCAGCAGCTCAGGGGGCTATAATTCACCCCTCCACTTT. It yields the protein CASSSGGYNSPLHF. The chain has TRBV7-2 and TRBJ1-6; 7 bases are a match to TRBD1. V shed 4 bases and J 3 bases; nucleotides not matched to a gene: 0. The length of the CDR3 is 14 residues. Germline CDR1 and CDR2: SGHTA and FQGNSA.